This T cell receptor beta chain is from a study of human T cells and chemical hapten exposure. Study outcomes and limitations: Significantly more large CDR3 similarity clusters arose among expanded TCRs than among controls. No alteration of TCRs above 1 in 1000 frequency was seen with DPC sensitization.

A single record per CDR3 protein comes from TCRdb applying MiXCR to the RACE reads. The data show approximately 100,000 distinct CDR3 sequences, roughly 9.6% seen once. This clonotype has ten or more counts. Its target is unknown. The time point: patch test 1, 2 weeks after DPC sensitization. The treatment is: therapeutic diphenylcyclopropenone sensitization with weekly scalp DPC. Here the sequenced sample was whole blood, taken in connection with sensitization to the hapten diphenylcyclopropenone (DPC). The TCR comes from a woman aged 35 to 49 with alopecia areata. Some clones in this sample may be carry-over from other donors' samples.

CDR3 sequence reads: CASTQRRYYNEQFF. Written as DNA, the CDR3 is TGTGCCAGCACCCAGCGGAGGTACTACAATGAGCAGTTCTTC. This sequence joins TRBV6-2 or TRBV6-3 and TRBJ2-1; the D gene is possibly TRBD2 (5 bases). The V gene lost 7 bases and the J gene lost 3 bases, with 13 bases spanning the gap. The CDR3 totals 14 residues. In germline, CDR1 is MNHEY, CDR2 SVGEGT.